The 30 T cell receptor beta chains given below trace back to one sample, sequenced in a study of shared clonotypes between healthy human individuals. This table comes from immunoSEQ multiplex PCR, and its TCRdb copy is limited to in-frame clones, with some not included. The table has 950,000 to 1,100,000 clones, approximately 80% seen once. Sequencing input: memory CD4+ T cells from PBMCs. Noted subset: CD45RA-negative fraction. The receptor source for this set is a young man in good health. Some clones in this sample may be carry-over from other donors' samples.

V and J are TRBV27 and TRBJ2-3; TRBD2 aligns across 7 bases. The germline V gene encodes CDR1 MNHEY and CDR2 SMNVEV (reference sequence). The CDR3 has 14 amino acids. After removal of 5 bases from V and 4 bases from J, the junction contained 6 bases not matched to a gene. The CDR3 loop reads CASSRAGASDTQYF. As DNA, the CDR3 is TGTGCCAGCAGTCGGGCGGGAGCCTCAGATACGCAGTATTTT.

This chain uses TRBV5-6 with TRBJ2-6; maybe TRBD1 (6 bases). The CDR3 sequence is 17 residues long. Germline loops: CDR1 SGHDT, CDR2 YYEEEE. V was pared by 4 bases and J by 0 bases, with 14 bases between. CDR3 in DNA: TGTGCCAGCAGCGCACAAGACAGGTTCTCTGGGGCCAACGTCCTGACTTTC. Protein: CASSAQDRFSGANVLTF.

The V gene is TRBV15, the J gene TRBJ2-5; unclear D gene. CDR3 length equals 15 residues. V was cut by 1 base and J by 0 bases, with 9 bases left in between. Germline V lookup: CDR1 LNHNV, CDR2 YYDKDF (reference sequence). CDR3 in DNA: TGTGCCACCAGCAGAGCCAGGCTATACCAAGAGACCCAGTACTTC. Amino acids: CATSRARLYQETQYF. Full variable domain (rest looked up from reference TRBV15 and TRBJ2-5): DAMVIQNPRYQVTQFGKPVTLSCSQTLNHNVMYWYQQKSSQAPKLLFHYYDKDFNNEADTPDNFQSRRPNTSFCFLDIRSPGLGDTAMYLCATSRARLYQETQYFGPGTRLLVL.

The sample holds one count of this clone. J is TRBJ2-7 and V is TRBV7-3; D might be TRBD1 or TRBD2, each matching 5 bases. Trimming stripped 5 bases from V and 6 bases from J, with 17 bases between. Germline V gives CDR1 SGHTA, CDR2 FQGTGA. CDR3 length: 14 residues. This CDR3 reads CASSPGGGPREQYF. In DNA, the CDR3 is TGTGCCAGCAGCCCCGGTGGGGGACCGCGCGAGCAGTACTTC.

The chain links TRBV18 to TRBJ1-1; TRBD1 is a possible D gene (6 bases). Germline CDR1 KGHSH, CDR2 LQKENI. With 2 bases removed from V and 3 bases from J, the gap between germline ends came to 13 bases. The CDR3 has 15 amino acids. The CDR3 sequence is CASSPVAPGDTEAFF. The CDR3 DNA sequence: TGTGCCAGCTCACCAGTCGCGCCAGGGGACACTGAAGCTTTCTTT.

The CDR3 region is CAARGFLEKLFF. CDR3 DNA sequence: TGTGCTGCGCGGGGCTTTCTAGAAAAACTGTTTTTT. The rearrangement joins TRBV28 to TRBJ1-4; TRBD1 might be the D (5 bases). Germline lookup yields CDR1 MDHEN and CDR2 SYDVKM. CDR3 length: 12 amino acids.

This clone was counted only a few times. The chain combines TRBV28 with TRBJ1-1, with 8 nucleotides matching TRBD1. Germline CDR1 reads MDHEN; CDR2 reads SYDVKM. J lost 5 bases, V lost 2 bases, and 7 bases had no gene match. This CDR3 has 15 amino acids. The chain's CDR3 is CASSLPDRVWTEAFF. The CDR3 bases are TGTGCCAGCAGTTTACCGGACAGGGTGTGGACTGAAGCTTTCTTT.

The CDR3 region is CASSYSSRDGYGYTF. CDR3 DNA: TGTGCCAGCAGTTACTCGTCCAGGGATGGCTATGGCTACACCTTC. The rearrangement joins TRBV6-6 to TRBJ1-2; a possible D gene is TRBD1 (5 bases). The germline CDR1 and CDR2 sequences are MNHNY and SVGAGI (reference sequence). This CDR3 is 15 amino acids long. The V end was cut by 0 bases, the J end by 4 bases, with 12 bases between.

This chain links TRBV29-1 with TRBJ2-2, with D uncertain. Germline V gene data show CDR1 as SQVTM and CDR2 as ANQGSEA. This CDR3 comprises 11 residues. Trimming left V 7 bases short and J 5 bases short, with 8 bases between. The CDR3 DNA reads TGCAGCGGAGCTAGAACCGGGGAGCTGTTTTTT. Residues: CSGARTGELFF.

This chain connects TRBV19 to TRBJ1-2, with D unresolved. CDR1 and CDR2 (germline): LNHDA, SQIVND (reference sequence). The CDR3 totals 14 residues. The V end lost 3 bases, the J end lost 5 bases, and 13 bases lay between the germline ends. The CDR3 sequence is CASSISRLDYGYTF. The CDR3 DNA sequence: TGTGCCAGTAGTATTTCCCGGCTGGATTATGGCTACACCTTC.

This chain links TRBV21-1 with TRBJ1-2. TRBV21-1 is flagged as a pseudogene. The CDR3 sequence is 11 residues long. The chain's CDR3 is CASRLPEGYTF. CDR3 DNA sequence: TGTGCCAGCCGCCTACCGGAGGGGTACACCTTC.

The V call is TRBV4-2, the J call TRBJ1-2; D is perhaps TRBD1 (6 bases). The CDR3 sequence is 15 residues long. Deletions cut 3 bases from V and 5 bases from J, with 16 bases between. The germline V gene has CDR1 LGHNA and CDR2 YNFKEQ. The CDR3 nucleotides read TGTGCCAGCAGCCAGCTCCGGGGGGGCCGTTATGGCTACACCTTC. As protein: CASSQLRGGRYGYTF.

This clone was picked up one time. CDR3 sequence reads: CASSQGTGRQPQHF. The CDR3 region has the DNA TGTGCCAGCAGTCAGGGGACAGGGAGACAGCCCCAGCATTTT. The V call is TRBV2, the J call TRBJ1-5; TRBD1 matches 9 bases. Germline trimming cut 5 bases from V and 7 bases from J; bases unmatched to any gene: 6. Germline CDR1 reads SNHLY; CDR2 reads FYNNEI. The CDR3 sequence is 14 residues long.

This clone was seen repeatedly, ten times or more. The chain employs TRBV2 and TRBJ1-4; perhaps TRBD1 as D (5 bases). This CDR3 is 12 amino acids long. The germline CDR1 and CDR2 sequences are SNHLY and FYNNEI. V was clipped by 8 bases and J by 4 bases, with 8 bases between them. The CDR3: CASGTVNEKLFF. The CDR3 DNA is TGTGCCAGCGGGACTGTTAATGAAAAACTGTTTTTT.

The V call is TRBV25-1, the J call TRBJ1-1; TRBD1 might be the D (6 bases). The CDR3 runs 15 residues. V was shortened by 2 bases and J by 1 base, with 11 bases between the two germline ends. Germline CDR1 MGHDK, CDR2 SYGVNS. Written as DNA, the CDR3 is TGTGCCAGCAGTGAAGGGGGCGCGTCGAACACTGAAGCTTTCTTT. This translates into CASSEGGASNTEAFF.

The chain employs TRBV29-1 and TRBJ2-1; 11 bases align to TRBD2. The CDR3 runs to 16 residues. CDR1 is SQVTM, CDR2 ANQGSEA, per germline. V lost 0 bases, J lost 12 bases, and 13 bases stayed unmatched. CDR3 bases: TGCAGCGTTGAAGATCCTCCTTCTAGCGGGAGGTCGGGGCAGTTCTTC. Translated, it gives CSVEDPPSSGRSGQFF.

In nucleotides, the CDR3 is TGTGCCAGCCCGACAGCGTTGAACACTGAAGCTTTCTTT. This codes for CASPTALNTEAFF. The J gene is TRBJ1-1, the V gene TRBV28; a weak D match, TRBD1 (5 bases). Trimming took off 8 bases at V and 0 bases at J, with 10 bases between the two ends. CDR1 MDHEN and CDR2 SYDVKM come from the germline V gene. The CDR3 covers 13 residues.

Remarks on this clone: Other DNA sequences from this sample encode an identical CDR3 as well. The V and J genes are TRBV7-3 and TRBJ1-1, with unresolved D. There are 13 residues in the CDR3. Trimming pared 2 bases from V and 1 base from J, leaving 5 bases between. Germline assignment: CDR1 SGHTA and CDR2 FQGTGA. The CDR3 here is CASSLDPNTEAFF. CDR3 nucleotide sequence: TGTGCCAGCAGCTTAGATCCGAACACTGAAGCTTTCTTT.

Notes on this clone: A far larger clone is just one base off, so this is likely a read error. Other DNA sequences within the sample encode an identical CDR3. The V gene is TRBV7-3, the J gene TRBJ1-1; a weak D match, TRBD1 (5 bases). The CDR3 extends over 13 amino acids. CDR1 and CDR2 from the germline V gene are SGHTA and FQGTGA. V was trimmed by 5 bases and J by 1 base, leaving 8 bases between them. The CDR3 nucleotides read TGTGCCAGCAGCCCAGGGCCGAACACTGAAGCTTTCTTT. Amino acids: CASSPGPNTEAFF.

This chain joins TRBV5-1 and TRBJ2-2; 11 bases are shared with TRBD2. The V gene end was trimmed by 2 bases and the J gene end by 5 bases; junction bases not matched to a gene: 5. In germline, CDR1 is SGHRS, CDR2 YFSETQ. The CDR3 has 16 residues. The CDR3 DNA sequence: TGCGCCAGCAGCTTTGATACTAGCGGGAGTACCGGGGAGCTGTTTTTT. It encodes CASSFDTSGSTGELFF.

The chain uses TRBV29-1 and TRBJ2-5, with D unclear. This CDR3 is built from 10 residues. V gave up 7 bases and J gave up 3 bases, with 6 bases separating them. In germline, CDR1 is SQVTM, CDR2 ANQGSEA. The CDR3 loop is CSAGEETQYF. In nucleotides, the CDR3 is TGCAGCGCCGGAGAAGAGACCCAGTACTTC.

V is TRBV5-1 and J is TRBJ2-3; D perhaps matches TRBD2 (5 bases). The CDR3 runs to 15 residues. Germline CDR1 and CDR2: SGHRS and YFSETQ. V was shortened by 5 bases and J by 3 bases, with 16 bases between the two germline ends. CDR3 region: CASRQKGSGTDTQYF. The CDR3 region has the DNA TGCGCCAGCAGGCAGAAAGGGTCGGGAACAGATACGCAGTATTTT.

The J gene is TRBJ1-3, the V gene TRBV2; possible D gene TRBD1, 5 bases. The CDR3 covers 14 residues. The V end lost 5 bases, the J end lost 4 bases, and 12 bases lay between the germline ends. Germline CDR1 is SNHLY and CDR2 is FYNNEI. The CDR3 DNA reads TGTGCCAGCAGTAGTGGGGGGAGCGGAAACACCATATATTTT. Amino acids: CASSSGGSGNTIYF.

This clone has just one count. CDR3 sequence: CASSQVGVEQYF. CDR3 nucleotides: TGTGCCAGCAGCCAGGTGGGTGTCGAGCAGTACTTC. This chain connects TRBV7-9 to TRBJ2-7; D call uncertain. CDR3 length equals 12 residues. V lost 5 bases and J 6 bases, leaving 11 bases between the germline ends. CDR1 SEHNR and CDR2 FQNEAQ come from the germline V gene (reference sequence).

The chain is built from TRBV6-5 and TRBJ2-1, with 7 bases identical to TRBD2. Germline assignment: CDR1 MNHEY and CDR2 SVGAGI. Losses at the gene ends were 2 bases for V and 0 bases for J; bases not matched to a gene: 4. The CDR3 is made up of 16 amino acids. The CDR3 DNA sequence: TGTGCCAGCAGTTACCGAGGCGGGAGCTCCTACAATGAGCAGTTCTTC. It encodes CASSYRGGSSYNEQFF.

The rearrangement uses TRBV4-1 and TRBJ1-5, with 7 bases identical to TRBD1. This CDR3 region has 15 residues. Germline V gene data show CDR1 as MGHRA and CDR2 as YSYEKL. The V gene end was trimmed by 0 bases and the J gene end by 5 bases; junction bases not matched to a gene: 4. The CDR3 here is CASSQDNRGYQPQHF. As DNA, the CDR3 is TGCGCCAGCAGCCAAGATAACAGGGGATATCAGCCCCAGCATTTT.

The rearrangement links TRBV2 to TRBJ1-1, with D unclear. V lost 8 bases and J lost 1, with 14 bases in between. From germline, CDR1 is SNHLY and CDR2 FYNNEI. The CDR3 spans 14 residues. Here the CDR3 reads CASRPEASNTEAFF. CDR3 in DNA: TGTGCCAGCCGACCAGAGGCGTCGAACACTGAAGCTTTCTTT.

The chain links TRBV28 to TRBJ1-4; TRBD1 might be the D (5 bases). V gave up 5 bases and J gave up 7 bases, with 14 bases separating them. Per germline, CDR1 MDHEN and CDR2 SYDVKM. There are 14 residues in the CDR3. The CDR3 region is CASSLERGGEKLFF. The CDR3, as DNA: TGTGCCAGCAGTCTCGAGAGGGGCGGTGAAAAACTGTTTTTT.

The J gene is TRBJ1-1, the V gene TRBV30; D is unresolved. Germline assignment: CDR1 GTSNPN and CDR2 SVGIG (reference sequence). The CDR3 consists of 14 residues. Between the trimmed V and J ends, which lost 2 bases and 2 bases, there was a span of 12 bases. Here the CDR3 reads CAWSPRTSNTEAFF. In DNA form, the CDR3 reads TGTGCCTGGAGTCCACGGACGAGTAACACTGAAGCTTTCTTT. Together with reference TRBV30 and TRBJ1-1, the CDR3 gives the full variable domain: SQTIHQWPATLVQPVGSPLSLECTVEGTSNPNLYWYRQAAGRGLQLLFYSVGIGQISSEVPQNLSASRPQDRQFILSSKKLLLSDSGFYLCAWSPRTSNTEAFFGQGTRLTVV.

This clone showed up just a few times. V gene TRBV11-3 combines with J gene TRBJ2-2, with 7 positions matching TRBD2. This CDR3 is 13 amino acids long. Germline assignment: CDR1 SGHNT and CDR2 YENEEA. V dropped 8 bases and J dropped 6; count of bases not matched to a gene: 6. DNA for the CDR3: TGTGCCAGCGGCGGGAGTCGGGCCGGGGAGCTGTTTTTT. Amino acid sequence: CASGGSRAGELFF.